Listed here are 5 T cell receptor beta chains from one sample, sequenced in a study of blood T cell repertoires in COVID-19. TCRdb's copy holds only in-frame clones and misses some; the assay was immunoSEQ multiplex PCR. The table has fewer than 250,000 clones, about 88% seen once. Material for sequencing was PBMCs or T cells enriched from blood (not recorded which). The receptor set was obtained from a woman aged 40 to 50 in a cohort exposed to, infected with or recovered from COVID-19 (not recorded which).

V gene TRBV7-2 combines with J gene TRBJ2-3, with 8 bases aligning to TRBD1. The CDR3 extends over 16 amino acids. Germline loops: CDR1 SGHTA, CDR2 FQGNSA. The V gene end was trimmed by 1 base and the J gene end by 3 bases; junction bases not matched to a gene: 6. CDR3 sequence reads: CASSLGGRGPTDTQYF. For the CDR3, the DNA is TGTGCCAGCAGCTTAGGGGGCAGGGGGCCGACAGATACGCAGTATTTT.

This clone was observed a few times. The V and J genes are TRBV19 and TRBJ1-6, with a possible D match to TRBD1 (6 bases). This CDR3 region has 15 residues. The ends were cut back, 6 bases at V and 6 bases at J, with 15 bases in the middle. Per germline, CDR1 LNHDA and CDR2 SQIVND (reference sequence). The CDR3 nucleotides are TGTGCCAGTAGATTCCAGACAGGCCTTAATTCACCCCTCCACTTT. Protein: CASRFQTGLNSPLHF.

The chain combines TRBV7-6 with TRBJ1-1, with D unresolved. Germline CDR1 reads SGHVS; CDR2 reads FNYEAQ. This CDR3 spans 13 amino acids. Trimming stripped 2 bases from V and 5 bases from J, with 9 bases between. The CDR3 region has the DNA TGTGCCAGCAGCTTAAAAGAGGAGACTGAAGCTTTCTTT. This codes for CASSLKEETEAFF.

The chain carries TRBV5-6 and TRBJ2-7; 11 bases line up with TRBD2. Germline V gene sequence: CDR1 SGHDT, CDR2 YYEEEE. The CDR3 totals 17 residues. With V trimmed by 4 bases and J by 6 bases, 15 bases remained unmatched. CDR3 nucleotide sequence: TGTGCCAGCAGCGCGCCGACTAGCGGGGTGTTCCAGGGCGAGCAGTACTTC. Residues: CASSAPTSGVFQGEQYF.

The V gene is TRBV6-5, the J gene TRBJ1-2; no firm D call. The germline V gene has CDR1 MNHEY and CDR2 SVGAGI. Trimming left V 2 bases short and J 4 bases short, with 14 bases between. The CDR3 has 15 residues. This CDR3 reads CASSYGGRSSYGYTF. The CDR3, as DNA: TGTGCCAGCAGTTACGGAGGCCGATCTTCCTATGGCTACACCTTC.